This TCR beta chain stems from a study of T cell repertoires in aging, cancer and after chemotherapy. About the study: Patients with chronic lymphocytic leukemia were sampled before and after fludarabine- or bendamustine-based chemotherapy. Study results and limitations: Median generation probability rose over the chemotherapy interval in each cancer cohort, suggesting rebound thymic output. The repertoire data cannot show anything about immunological memory following chemotherapy.

On this clonotype itself: What it recognizes is unknown.

The CDR3 covers 12 residues. Germline values: CDR1 SQVTM, CDR2 ANQGSEA. The junction had 8 bases not matched to a gene; V was cut back by 4 bases and J by 11 bases. TCR beta rearrangements were amplified from peripheral blood genomic DNA. A mixed TRB-A/B primer pool amplified rearranged TRB by multiplex touch-down PCR. TCRdb passed the multiplex PCR reads through MiXCR, listing each CDR3 protein once. This sample has approximately 790 distinct CDR3 sequences, with roughly three fifths found just once. This sequence joins TRBV29-1 and TRBJ2-5; TRBD1 matches at 9 bases. The receptor was derived from a human donor with a blood cancer. Sequencing was performed on blood. CDR3 sequence (DNA): TGCAGCGTTGGGACAGGGGATAGGGGGCAGTACTTC. Encoded protein: CSVGTGDRGQYF. The whole variable domain, remainder taken from reference TRBV29-1 and TRBJ2-5, is SAVISQKPSRDICQRGTSLTIQCQVDSQVTMMFWYRQQPGQSLTLIATANQGSEATYESGFVIDKFPISRPNLTFSTLTVSNMSPEDSSIYLCSVGTGDRGQYFGPGTRLLVL.